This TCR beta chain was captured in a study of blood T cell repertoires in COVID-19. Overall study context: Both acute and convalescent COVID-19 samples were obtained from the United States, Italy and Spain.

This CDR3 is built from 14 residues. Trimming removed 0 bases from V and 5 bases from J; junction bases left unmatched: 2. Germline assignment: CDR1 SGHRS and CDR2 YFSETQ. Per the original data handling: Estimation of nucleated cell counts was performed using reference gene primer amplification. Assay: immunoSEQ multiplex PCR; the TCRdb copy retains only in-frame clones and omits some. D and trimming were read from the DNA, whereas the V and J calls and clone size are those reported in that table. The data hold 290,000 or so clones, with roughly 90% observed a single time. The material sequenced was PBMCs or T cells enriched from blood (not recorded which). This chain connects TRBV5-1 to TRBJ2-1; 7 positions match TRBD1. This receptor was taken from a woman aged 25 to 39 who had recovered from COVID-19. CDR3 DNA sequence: TGCGCCAGCAGCTTGGAGGGGGCGAACAATGAGCAGTTCTTC. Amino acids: CASSLEGANNEQFF.